The rows below give T cell receptor beta chains drawn from one sample of a study of cytomegalovirus exposure and HLA in healthy donors. The table came from immunoSEQ multiplex PCR; TCRdb's copy has only in-frame clones and leaves some out. The sample records around 140,000 clones, roughly four fifths being singletons. Input material: PBMCs. The receptors derive from a man between 18 and 35 years old in good health and CMV-seropositive. Both conserved end residues are part of each CDR3. D genes are given only for firm matches. The listing skips clone size in some rows; elsewhere it reads once, few, many or a size class.

clone_size | d_call | j_call | v_call | cdr3_aa | cdr3_nt
. | . | TRBJ2-7 | TRBV5-1 | CASRIRDKLYEQYF | TGCGCCAGCAGAATCCGGGACAAACTCTACGAGCAGTACTTC
. | . | TRBJ2-7 | TRBV7-9 | CSSSLVASASYEQYF | TGTTCCAGCAGCTTAGTGGCTAGCGCTTCCTACGAGCAGTACTTC
once | TRBD1 | TRBJ2-7 | TRBV5-1 | CASSQGGATYEQYF | TGCGCCAGCAGCCAAGGGGGCGCGACCTACGAGCAGTACTTC
. | . | TRBJ1-2 | TRBV7-9 | CASSLAGAGKGYTF | TGTGCCAGCAGCTTAGCTGGGGCAGGGAAGGGCTACACCTTC
once | . | TRBJ1-4 | TRBV9 | CASSSRGGAATNEKLFF | TGTGCCAGCAGCTCCCGGGGAGGGGCCGCAACTAATGAAAAACTGTTTTTT
. | . | TRBJ2-5 | TRBV11-3 | CASSLVLRETQYF | TGTGCCAGCAGCTTAGTCCTCAGGGAGACCCAGTACTTC
once | . | TRBJ2-5 | TRBV6-1 | CASRTGSQETQYF | TGTGCCAGCAGGACAGGATCCCAAGAGACCCAGTACTTC
few | TRBD1 | TRBJ1-5 | TRBV5-6 | CASSLFGQGAQPQHF | TGTGCCAGCAGCTTGTTTGGGCAGGGGGCCCAGCCCCAGCATTTT
. | . | TRBJ2-1 | TRBV18 | CASSPTGPSSYNEQFF | TGTGCCAGCTCACCCACAGGGCCCAGCTCCTACAATGAGCAGTTCTTC
. | . | TRBJ2-5 | TRBV29-1 | CSQGGETQYF | TGCAGTCAGGGGGGAGAGACCCAGTACTTC
. | . | TRBJ1-2 | TRBV5-6 | CASSLDKFYGYTF | TGTGCCAGCAGCTTAGACAAGTTTTATGGCTACACCTTC
. | TRBD1 | TRBJ1-5 | TRBV6-1 | CASSELGTDSNQPQHF | TGTGCCAGCAGTGAACTTGGGACAGATAGCAATCAGCCCCAGCATTTT
. | . | TRBJ1-5 | TRBV6-5 | CASRLARQSNQPQHF | TGTGCCAGCAGGTTAGCGAGGCAAAGCAATCAGCCCCAGCATTTT
once | . | TRBJ2-3 | TRBV2 | CASPAQGADTQYF | TGTGCCAGCCCGGCGCAGGGCGCAGATACGCAGTATTTT
. | TRBD2 | TRBJ2-7 | TRBV7-9 | CASSFPSGRSHSYEQYF | TGTGCCAGCAGCTTCCCTAGCGGGAGGTCCCATTCCTACGAGCAGTACTTC
. | TRBD1 | TRBJ2-7 | TRBV27 | CASRQTGTPYEQYF | TGTGCCAGCAGGCAGACAGGGACCCCCTACGAGCAGTACTTC
. | . | TRBJ2-3 | TRBV2 | CASSVNTDTQYF | TGTGCCAGCAGTGTTAACACAGATACGCAGTATTTT
. | . | TRBJ2-1 | TRBV10-3 | CAISESGGWREQFF | TGTGCCATCAGTGAGTCAGGAGGGTGGAGGGAGCAGTTCTTC
. | . | TRBJ1-2 | TRBV6-1 | CASSVQGEEGYTF | TGTGCCAGCAGTGTACAGGGAGAAGAAGGCTACACCTTC
once | TRBD2 | TRBJ2-3 | TRBV6-6 | CASSLAGGPEDTQYF | TGTGCCAGCAGTTTAGCGGGAGGGCCTGAAGATACGCAGTATTTT
. | TRBD1 | TRBJ1-2 | TRBV4-1 | CASSQSTGWGYTF | TGCGCCAGCAGCCAGTCGACAGGGTGGGGCTACACCTTC
. | TRBD2 | TRBJ2-7 | TRBV5-4 | CASSPGTSGREQYF | TGTGCCAGCAGCCCTGGGACTAGCGGGCGTGAGCAGTACTTC
. | . | TRBJ1-5 | TRBV5-6 | CASSLGGLSNQPQHF | TGTGCCAGCAGCTTGGGGGGGCTTAGCAATCAGCCCCAGCATTTT
. | . | TRBJ1-5 | TRBV2 | CASGGRWGLGQPQHF | TGTGCCAGCGGGGGCCGGTGGGGGTTGGGTCAGCCCCAGCATTTT
. | TRBD2 | TRBJ2-7 | TRBV2 | CASRGEREADEQYF | TGTGCCAGCAGGGGAGAGCGGGAGGCAGACGAGCAGTACTTC
few | TRBD1 | TRBJ1-1 | TRBV5-6 | CASSLDRGRTEAFF | TGTGCCAGCAGCTTGGACAGGGGGCGTACTGAAGCTTTCTTT
. | TRBD1 | TRBJ2-7 | TRBV18 | CASSPGTGQEQYF | TGTGCCAGCTCACCAGGGACAGGCCAAGAGCAGTACTTC
. | . | TRBJ1-1 | TRBV15 | CATSRRQANTEAFF | TGTGCCACCAGCAGAAGGCAGGCGAACACTGAAGCTTTCTTT
. | TRBD2 | TRBJ2-5 | TRBV5-6 | CASSSLSGKLYQETQYF | TGTGCCAGCAGCTCGTTGAGCGGGAAGTTGTACCAAGAGACCCAGTACTTC
. | . | TRBJ1-2 | TRBV5-1 | CASSSQAGNYGYTF | TGCGCCAGCAGCTCCCAAGCAGGGAACTATGGCTACACCTTC
few | TRBD2 | TRBJ2-3 | TRBV6-5 | CASSYSAGGPADTQYF | TGTGCCAGCAGTTACTCGGCGGGAGGGCCAGCAGATACGCAGTATTTT
. | . | TRBJ1-1 | TRBV19 | CATLRGSREAFF | TGTGCCACCTTAAGGGGCAGTCGAGAAGCTTTCTTT
. | . | TRBJ1-5 | TRBV6-6 | CASSSNDRSNQPQHF | TGTGCCAGCAGTTCGAACGACAGATCCAATCAGCCCCAGCATTTT
. | TRBD2 | TRBJ2-3 | TRBV7-9 | CASSSTDSGVPDTQYF | TGTGCCAGCAGCTCCACGGATAGCGGGGTGCCAGATACGCAGTATTTT
few | TRBD1 | TRBJ2-7 | TRBV30 | CAWSGATGVDEQYF | TGTGCCTGGAGTGGAGCGACAGGGGTTGACGAGCAGTACTTC
. | TRBD2 | TRBJ2-2 | TRBV27 | CASSASGSATGELFF | TGTGCCAGCAGCGCTAGCGGGAGTGCCACCGGGGAGCTGTTTTTT
once | TRBD1 | TRBJ2-1 | TRBV5-1 | CASSSGQYNEQFF | TGCGCCAGCAGCTCGGGACAGTACAATGAGCAGTTCTTC
few | . | TRBJ2-3 | TRBV5-6 | CASIGISTDTQYF | TGTGCCAGCATCGGGATCAGCACAGATACGCAGTATTTT
. | . | TRBJ1-2 | TRBV27 | CASSLSAGHYGYTF | TGTGCCAGCAGTTTATCGGCAGGGCACTATGGCTACACCTTC
. | . | TRBJ2-1 | TRBV13 | CASSSLVNDEQFF | TGTGCCAGCAGCTCACTAGTTAACGATGAGCAGTTCTTC
. | . | TRBJ2-7 | TRBV12-2 | CASRSHGTSGSHEQYF | TGTGCAAGTCGCTCTCATGGGACTAGCGGGAGCCACGAGCAGTACTTC
. | . | TRBJ2-5 | TRBV27 | CASRLAVTEETQYF | TGTGCCAGCAGGCTAGCTGTCACAGAAGAGACCCAGTACTTC
once | . | TRBJ1-1 | TRBV19 | CASSIVPLGDTEAFF | TGTGCCAGTAGTATTGTCCCCCTCGGGGACACTGAAGCTTTCTTT
. | . | TRBJ1-1 | TRBV28 | CASSPGGGVPTEAFF | TGTGCCAGCAGTCCGGGAGGGGGGGTCCCAACCGAAGCTTTCTTT